The 18 T cell receptor beta chains in this list originate from one sample, sequenced in a study of blood T cell repertoires in COVID-19. This table comes from immunoSEQ multiplex PCR, and its TCRdb copy is limited to in-frame clones, with some not included. The sample yields about 92,000 clones, 75% to 85% seen once. Specimen: peripheral blood. These TCRs come from a woman aged 70-85 years with acute or convalescent COVID-19.

This chain joins TRBV19 and TRBJ2-3; D gene uncertain. Trimming stripped 3 bases from V and 6 bases from J, with 4 bases between. This CDR3 region has 11 residues. Germline-derived CDR1 and CDR2 are LNHDA and SQIVND (reference sequence). Here the CDR3 DNA reads TGTGCCAGTAGTATCCAGGATACGCAGTATTTT. Its protein product is CASSIQDTQYF.

This clone was counted once. This chain connects TRBV13 to TRBJ2-1, with 7 bases lining up with TRBD2. V was clipped by 5 bases and J by 2 bases; unmatched bases: 9. Germline CDR1 reads PRHDT; CDR2 reads FYEKMQ (reference sequence). The CDR3 sequence is 16 residues long. DNA for the CDR3: TGTGCCAGCAGCGGATCACTAGCGTTCACCTACAATGAGCAGTTCTTC. It translates to CASSGSLAFTYNEQFF.

The chain couples TRBV3-1 (or the pseudogene TRBV3-2) to TRBJ1-6; no firm D call. The CDR3 is 17 residues long. In germline, CDR1 is LGHDT, CDR2 YNNKEL (reference sequence). Trimming left V 4 bases short and J 1 base short, with 14 bases between. The CDR3 is CASSLGNKRSYNSPLHF. The CDR3 DNA sequence: TGTGCCAGCAGCCTCGGGAATAAGAGATCCTATAATTCACCCCTCCACTTT.

This clone was seen only once. The chain uses TRBV6-1 and TRBJ2-3; possible D gene TRBD1, 6 bases. From germline, CDR1 is MNHNS and CDR2 SASEGT. V was shortened by 1 base and J by 2 bases, with 10 bases between the two germline ends. This CDR3 spans 15 amino acids. CDR3 in amino acids: CASSEGDRLTDTQYF. The CDR3 DNA is TGTGCCAGCAGTGAAGGAGACAGGCTCACAGATACGCAGTATTTT.

V is TRBV7-3 and J is TRBJ2-1; TRBD2 agrees at 13 bases. Germline V gives CDR1 SGHTA, CDR2 FQGTGA. The V gene end was trimmed by 5 bases and the J gene end by 1 base; junction bases not matched to a gene: 8. There are 18 residues in the CDR3. The CDR3 region has the DNA TGTGCCAGCAGCCCGAGGACTAGCGGGAGAGGTTCCTACAATGAGCAGTTCTTC. Translating it yields CASSPRTSGRGSYNEQFF.

The rearrangement links TRBV9 to TRBJ2-7, with D unresolved. The CDR3 runs 13 residues. Looked up from germline, CDR1 is SGDLS and CDR2 is YYNGEE. V was trimmed by 1 base and J by 6 bases, leaving 11 bases between them. The CDR3 sequence: CASSVTPEAEQYF. CDR3 coding DNA: TGTGCCAGCAGCGTAACCCCAGAGGCCGAGCAGTACTTC.

The genes are TRBV6-4 and TRBJ2-2, with TRBD1 as a possible D gene (6 bases). V was pared by 6 bases and J by 2 bases, with 16 bases between. The CDR3 totals 16 residues. The germline V gene encodes CDR1 MRHNA and CDR2 SNTAGT. The DNA for the CDR3 is TGTGCCAGCAGCGCGACTTGGGGGCCCAACACCGGGGAGCTGTTTTTT. As protein: CASSATWGPNTGELFF.

This chain joins TRBV11-3 and TRBJ2-3; 10 bases line up with TRBD2. The ends lost 5 bases at V and 4 bases at J; junction bases unmatched: 3. CDR3 length: 14 amino acids. Germline lookup yields CDR1 SGHNT and CDR2 YENEEA. The CDR3 region has the DNA TGTGCCAGCAGCAGCGGGGGGGCCGCAGATACGCAGTATTTT. It encodes CASSSGGAADTQYF.

The chain has TRBV2 and TRBJ1-2, with 8 nucleotides matching TRBD1. This CDR3 has 15 residues. Germline CDR1 reads SNHLY; CDR2 reads FYNNEI. The V and J ends lost 5 bases and 4 bases, in that order; junction bases with no gene match: 9. The CDR3 DNA reads as TGTGCCAGCAGTCTAACTACAGGGGGAAGCTATGGCTACACCTTC. This gives the protein CASSLTTGGSYGYTF.

This clone was counted between two and nine times. V is TRBV4-2 and J is TRBJ1-3; D gene ambiguous. CDR3 length equals 14 residues. From germline, CDR1 is LGHNA and CDR2 YNFKEQ. Trimming stripped 4 bases from V and 7 bases from J, with 14 bases between. The CDR3 loop is CASSLHSGGNTIYF. The CDR3 DNA reads as TGTGCCAGCAGCCTACACAGTGGAGGGAACACCATATATTTT.

The chain combines TRBV6-5 with TRBJ2-2; TRBD2 might be the D (6 bases). CDR1 and CDR2 (germline): MNHEY, SVGAGI. The V end was cut by 6 bases, the J end by 1 base, with 12 bases between. This CDR3 region has 15 residues. CDR3 DNA sequence: TGTGCCAGCAGACGGACTACGCTGAACACCGGGGAGCTGTTTTTT. This codes for CASRRTTLNTGELFF.

V usage is TRBV19 and J usage is TRBJ2-1; TRBD1 might be the D (6 bases). The CDR3 has 15 residues. V lost 6 bases and J lost 4, with 16 bases in between. Per the germline V gene, CDR1 is LNHDA and CDR2 is SQIVND (reference sequence). CDR3 DNA: TGTGCCAGTAGCCTCCGGGACAAGACTTACAATGAGCAGTTCTTC. Translating it yields CASSLRDKTYNEQFF. Full variable domain (outside the CDR3, taken from reference TRBV19 and TRBJ2-1): DGGITQSPKYLFRKEGQNVTLSCEQNLNHDAMYWYRQDPGQGLRLIYYSQIVNDFQKGDIAEGYSVSREKKESFPLTVTSAQKNPTAFYLCASSLRDKTYNEQFFGPGTRLTVL.

The V gene is TRBV19, the J gene TRBJ2-2; no clear D. Trimming removed 7 bases at V and 2 bases at J, with 11 bases between. Germline CDR1 is LNHDA and CDR2 is SQIVND (reference sequence). The CDR3 is 14 residues long. This CDR3 is CASIDAPNTGELFF. The CDR3 nucleotides read TGTGCCAGTATAGATGCCCCTAACACCGGGGAGCTGTTTTTT.

The chain is built from TRBV6-6 and TRBJ2-3, with 11 bases lining up with TRBD2. This CDR3 spans 14 amino acids. Losses at the gene ends were 4 bases for V and 6 bases for J; bases not matched to a gene: 3. CDR1 MNHNY and CDR2 SVGAGI come from the germline V gene (reference sequence). In DNA form, the CDR3 reads TGTGCCAGCAGTTGGACTAGCGGGTACGATACGCAGTATTTT. Amino acid sequence: CASSWTSGYDTQYF.

The chain joins TRBV19 to TRBJ2-3, with 10 bases that match TRBD2. J gave up 4 bases and V 1 base, and 2 bases lay outside the gene matches. The CDR3 consists of 15 residues. The V gene's germline CDR1 is LNHDA and CDR2 SQIVND (reference sequence). CDR3 DNA: TGTGCCAGTAGTATAGTAGCGGGAGGTTCAGATACGCAGTATTTT. Translating gives CASSIVAGGSDTQYF.

The chain recombines TRBV5-4 with TRBJ2-3; 8 positions agree with TRBD1. This CDR3 is 13 amino acids long. The junction had 2 bases not matched to a gene; V was cut back by 1 base and J by 7 bases. Per germline, CDR1 SGHNT and CDR2 YYREEE (reference sequence). The CDR3 reads CASSLTGGYTQYF. CDR3 nucleotide sequence: TGTGCCAGCAGCTTGACAGGGGGGTATACGCAGTATTTT.

A remark on this clone: The junction differs from germline at one of its ends, possibly a read error. This rearrangement joins TRBV7-9 to TRBJ2-2, with 7 bases lining up with TRBD1. The CDR3 length is 14 residues. Germline lookup yields CDR1 SEHNR and CDR2 FQNEAQ (reference sequence). CDR3 sequence (DNA): TGTGCCAGCAGCTTAAGACAGGGTGGACGGGGAGCTGTTTTT. It is translated as CASSLRQGGRGAVF. The full variable domain, in which reference TRBV7-9 and TRBJ2-2 provide the parts outside the CDR3, is DTGVSQNPRHKITKRGQNVTFRCDPISEHNRLYWYRQTLGQGPEFLTYFQNEAQLEKSRLLSDRFSAERPKGSFSTLEIQRTEQGDSAMYLCASSLRQGGRGAVFGEGSRLTVL.

V usage is TRBV11-1 and J usage is TRBJ1-1; D gene unclear. Trimming took 3 bases from V and 5 from J, leaving 10 bases between them. The CDR3 spans 13 residues. Germline V gene sequence: CDR1 SGHAT, CDR2 FQDESV (reference sequence). CDR3 sequence (DNA): TGTGCCAGCAGCTTTAGTCTGTCAACTGAAGCTTTCTTT. Translation gives CASSFSLSTEAFF. Full variable domain (remainder filled in from reference TRBV11-1 and TRBJ1-1): EAEVAQSPRYKITEKSQAVAFWCDPISGHATLYWYRQILGQGPELLVQFQDESVVDDSQLPKDRFSAERLKGVDSTLKIQPAELGDSAMYLCASSFSLSTEAFFGQGTRLTVV.